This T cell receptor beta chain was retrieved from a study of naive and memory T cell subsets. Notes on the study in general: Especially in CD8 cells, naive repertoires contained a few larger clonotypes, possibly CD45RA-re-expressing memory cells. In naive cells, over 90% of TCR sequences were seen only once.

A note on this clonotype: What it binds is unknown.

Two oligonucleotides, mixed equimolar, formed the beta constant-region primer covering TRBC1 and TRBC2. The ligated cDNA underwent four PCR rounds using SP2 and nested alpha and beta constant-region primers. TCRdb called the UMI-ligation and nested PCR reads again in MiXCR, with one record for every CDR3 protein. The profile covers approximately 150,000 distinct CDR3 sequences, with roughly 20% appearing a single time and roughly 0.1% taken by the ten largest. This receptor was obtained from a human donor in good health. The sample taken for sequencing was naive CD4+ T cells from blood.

CDR3 sequence reads: CASSSRETTDTQYF. Here the CDR3 DNA reads TGTGCCAGCAGTAGCCGGGAGACCACAGATACGCAGTATTTT. This rearrangement joins TRBV6-5 to TRBJ2-3; possibly TRBD2 for D (6 bases). V dropped 5 bases and J dropped 2 bases, with 11 bases sitting between them. The CDR3 extends over 14 amino acids. The germline CDR1 and CDR2 sequences are MNHEY and SVGAGI.